A single TCR beta chain is shown here with its context. Source study methods: It was from reference gene primer amplification that nucleated cell counts were estimated. Here immunoSEQ multiplex PCR was the method, and the copy in TCRdb shows in-frame clones only, minus some. Clonal size and the V and J genes are those of that table, whereas D and trimming came from the DNA. The top ten clones hold over 5% of a sample with 50,000 to 65,000 clones, 76% of them seen once. The data originate from a study of blood T cell repertoires in COVID-19. About the research overall: The United States, Italy and Spain supplied acute and convalescent COVID-19 samples. Sources were T cells, B-cell-depleted T cells, or PBMCs; the material itself was cDNA or gDNA.

Germline V gives CDR1 SGHNT, CDR2 YYREEE (reference sequence). J gave up 4 bases and V 3 bases, and 6 bases lay outside the gene matches. The CDR3 covers 14 residues. The sequenced sample consisted of peripheral blood. The source is a woman between 50 and 59 years old with active or convalescent COVID-19. This chain connects TRBV5-4 to TRBJ2-5; 7 bases agree with TRBD1. CDR3 loop: CASSSRGGPETQYF. The CDR3 bases are TGTGCCAGCAGCTCTCGAGGGGGCCCAGAGACCCAGTACTTC.